These 2 T cell receptor beta chains were sequenced from one sample in a study of shared clonotypes between healthy human individuals. Profiling relied on immunoSEQ multiplex PCR, and the TCRdb table lists in-frame clones only, not all of them. There are about 510,000 clones in the sample; around 79% occur only once, and 10% to 15% lies in the top ten. Sequencing input: PBMCs. These TCRs come from a woman between 40 and 55 years old in good health. Some clones in this sample may be carry-over from other donors' samples.

This clone was seen ten or more times. The chain has TRBV6-1 and TRBJ1-6; D is uncertain. Germline V lookup: CDR1 MNHNS, CDR2 SASEGT. V shed 3 bases and J shed 7 bases, with 25 bases lying between them. The CDR3 is 19 amino acids. The CDR3 bases are TGTGCCAGCAGTGACAGTCTTCGGACCCAGCTAGTCTCAAATTCACCCCTCCACTTT. It is translated as CASSDSLRTQLVSNSPLHF.

The rearrangement uses TRBV6-6 and TRBJ2-1; D gene uncertain. Trimming took 6 bases from V and 5 from J, leaving 14 bases between them. The CDR3 covers 14 residues. Germline V gene sequence: CDR1 MNHNY, CDR2 SVGAGI (reference sequence). The CDR3 bases are TGTGCCAGCAGGGCCAGGACCGAGGACAATGAGCAGTTCTTC. It yields the protein CASRARTEDNEQFF.